This T cell receptor (beta chain) was recorded in a study of T cells after yellow fever vaccination. Overall study findings and caveats: A large majority of primary-vaccination clones showed up again after the booster (about 97% CD4, around 90% CD8). It was the secondary response that reached its peak faster, day 5 versus 15, but it was weaker.

TCR cDNA, made by 5'RACE template switching, carried an added universal primer site and UMIs. A single record per CDR3 protein comes from TCRdb applying MiXCR to the 5' RACE reads. Among about 320,000 distinct CDR3 sequences, roughly a tenth were seen once, and the ten largest hold 3.3%. This clonotype was detected a few times. The antigen is undetermined. Here the sequenced sample was CD4+ T cells sorted from PBMCs, taken 45 days after the yellow fever booster vaccination. This clonotype was sampled from a man aged 18 to 29 who received the YFV17D yellow fever vaccine.

Written as DNA, the CDR3 is TGTGCCAGCAGCTTAAACCGGGACAGGGTCGAAAAACTGTTTTTT. Amino acids: CASSLNRDRVEKLFF. The rearrangement joins TRBV7-9 to TRBJ1-4, with TRBD1 matching over 9 bases. CDR1 is SEHNR, CDR2 FQNEAQ, per germline (reference sequence). The CDR3 has 15 residues. J lost 8 bases, V lost 2 bases, and 6 bases had no gene match.